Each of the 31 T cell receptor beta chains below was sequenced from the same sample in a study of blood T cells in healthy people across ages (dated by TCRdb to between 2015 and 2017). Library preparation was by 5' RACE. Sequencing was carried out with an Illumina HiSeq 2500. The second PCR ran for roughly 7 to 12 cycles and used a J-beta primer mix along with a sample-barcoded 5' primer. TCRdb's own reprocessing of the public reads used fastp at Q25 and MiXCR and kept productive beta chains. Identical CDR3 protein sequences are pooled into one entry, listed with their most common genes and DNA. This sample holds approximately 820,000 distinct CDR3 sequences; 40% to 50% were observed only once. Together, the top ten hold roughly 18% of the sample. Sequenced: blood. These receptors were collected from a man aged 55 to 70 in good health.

The CDR3 here is CASSVSYSETQYF. CDR3 bases: TGTGCCAGCAGCGTTAGCTATTCGGAGACCCAGTACTTC. V gene TRBV9 combines with J gene TRBJ2-5; no clear D gene. The V and J ends lost 2 bases and 5 bases respectively, with 10 bases between them. Germline-derived CDR1 and CDR2 are SGDLS and YYNGEE. CDR3 length equals 13 residues.

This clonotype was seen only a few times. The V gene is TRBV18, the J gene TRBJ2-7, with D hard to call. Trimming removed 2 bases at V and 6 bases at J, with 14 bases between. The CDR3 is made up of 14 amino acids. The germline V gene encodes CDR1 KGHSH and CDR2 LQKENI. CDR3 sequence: CASSPGPAWLEQYF. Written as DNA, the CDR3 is TGTGCCAGCTCACCAGGACCGGCTTGGCTCGAGCAGTACTTC.

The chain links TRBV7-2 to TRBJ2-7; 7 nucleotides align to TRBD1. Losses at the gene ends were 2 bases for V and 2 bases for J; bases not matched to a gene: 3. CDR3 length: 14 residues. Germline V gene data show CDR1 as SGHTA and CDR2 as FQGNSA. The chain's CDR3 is CASSLLQGPYEQYF. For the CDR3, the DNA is TGTGCCAGCAGCTTACTACAGGGGCCCTACGAGCAGTACTTC.

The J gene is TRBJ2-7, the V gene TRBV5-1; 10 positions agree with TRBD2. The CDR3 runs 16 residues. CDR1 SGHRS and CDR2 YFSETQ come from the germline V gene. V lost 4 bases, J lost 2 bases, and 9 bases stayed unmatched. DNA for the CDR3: TGCGCCAGCAGCGTACAAACCGGGACTAGCGCCTACGAGCAGTACTTC. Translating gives CASSVQTGTSAYEQYF.

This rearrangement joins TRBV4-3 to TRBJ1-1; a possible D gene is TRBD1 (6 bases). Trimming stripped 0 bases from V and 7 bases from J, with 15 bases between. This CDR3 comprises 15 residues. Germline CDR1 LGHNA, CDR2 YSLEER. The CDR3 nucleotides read TGCGCCAGCAGCCAAGATCGGCGTATAGGGGGTGAAGCTTTCTTT. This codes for CASSQDRRIGGEAFF.

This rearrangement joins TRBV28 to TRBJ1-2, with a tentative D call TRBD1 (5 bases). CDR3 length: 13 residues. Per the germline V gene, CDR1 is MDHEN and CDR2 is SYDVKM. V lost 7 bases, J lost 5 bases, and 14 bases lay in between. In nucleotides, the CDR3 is TGTGCCAGCAAGGGCAGGGCCCTTTATGGCTACACCTTC. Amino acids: CASKGRALYGYTF.

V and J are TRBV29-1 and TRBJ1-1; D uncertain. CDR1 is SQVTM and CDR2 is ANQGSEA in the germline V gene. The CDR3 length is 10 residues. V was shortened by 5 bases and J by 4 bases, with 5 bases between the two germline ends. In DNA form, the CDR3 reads TGCAGCGTTAGCAGCACTGAAGCTTTCTTT. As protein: CSVSSTEAFF.

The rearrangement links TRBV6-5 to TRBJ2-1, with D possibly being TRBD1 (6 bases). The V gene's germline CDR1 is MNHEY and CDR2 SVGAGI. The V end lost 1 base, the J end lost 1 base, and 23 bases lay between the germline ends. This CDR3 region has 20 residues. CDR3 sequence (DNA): TGTGCCAGCAGTTACTATAGTGGCACGACACCCAGGGGATCCTACAATGAGCAGTTCTTC. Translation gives CASSYYSGTTPRGSYNEQFF.

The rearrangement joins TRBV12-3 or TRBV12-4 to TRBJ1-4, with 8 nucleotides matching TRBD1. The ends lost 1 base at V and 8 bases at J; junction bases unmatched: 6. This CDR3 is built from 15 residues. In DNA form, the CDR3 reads TGTGCCAGCAGTTTAGGCAGGGGGCGCGGGGAAAAACTGTTTTTT. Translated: CASSLGRGRGEKLFF.

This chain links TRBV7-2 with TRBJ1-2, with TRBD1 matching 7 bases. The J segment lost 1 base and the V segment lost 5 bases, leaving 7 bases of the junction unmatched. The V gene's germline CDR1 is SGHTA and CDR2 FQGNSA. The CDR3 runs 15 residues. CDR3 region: CASSKRDRINYGYTF. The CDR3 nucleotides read TGTGCCAGCAGCAAGAGGGACAGAATTAACTATGGCTACACCTTC.

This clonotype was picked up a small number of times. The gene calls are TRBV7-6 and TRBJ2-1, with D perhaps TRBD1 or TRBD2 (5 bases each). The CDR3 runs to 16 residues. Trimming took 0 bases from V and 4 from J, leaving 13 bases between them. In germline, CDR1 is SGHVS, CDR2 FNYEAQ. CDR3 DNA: TGTGCCAGCAGCTTAGCATGGGACGGGCAATACAATGAGCAGTTCTTC. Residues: CASSLAWDGQYNEQFF.

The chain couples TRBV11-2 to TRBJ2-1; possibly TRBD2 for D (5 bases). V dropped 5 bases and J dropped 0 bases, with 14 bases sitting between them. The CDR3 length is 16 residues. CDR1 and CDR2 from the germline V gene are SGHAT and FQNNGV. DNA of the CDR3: TGTGCCAGCAGCCTGCTAGCTCTGAGCTCCTACAATGAGCAGTTCTTC. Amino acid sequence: CASSLLALSSYNEQFF.

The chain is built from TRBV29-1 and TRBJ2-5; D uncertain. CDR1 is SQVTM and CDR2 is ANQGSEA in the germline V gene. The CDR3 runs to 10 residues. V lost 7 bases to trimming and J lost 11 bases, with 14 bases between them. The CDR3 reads CSASSYEQYF. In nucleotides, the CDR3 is TGCAGCGCCTCGTCTTATGAGCAGTACTTC.

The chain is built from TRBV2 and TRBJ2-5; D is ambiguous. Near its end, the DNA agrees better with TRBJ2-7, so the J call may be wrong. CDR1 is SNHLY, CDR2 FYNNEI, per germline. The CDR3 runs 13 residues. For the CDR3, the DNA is TGTGCCAGCGTGGTGAGACCGCCCTACGAGCAGTACTTC. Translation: CASVVRPPYEQYF.

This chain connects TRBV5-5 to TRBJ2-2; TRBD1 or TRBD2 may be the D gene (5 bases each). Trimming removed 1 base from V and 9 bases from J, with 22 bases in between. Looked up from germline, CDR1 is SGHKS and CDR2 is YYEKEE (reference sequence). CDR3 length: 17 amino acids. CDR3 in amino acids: CASSLRSLGTPDRELFF. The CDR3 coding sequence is TGTGCCAGCAGCTTGCGCTCCTTAGGGACCCCTGACCGGGAGCTGTTTTTT.

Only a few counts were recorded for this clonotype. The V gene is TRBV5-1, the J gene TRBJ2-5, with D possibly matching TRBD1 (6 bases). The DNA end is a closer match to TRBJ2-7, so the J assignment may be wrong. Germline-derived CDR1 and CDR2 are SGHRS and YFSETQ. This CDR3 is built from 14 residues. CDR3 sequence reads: CASSLGTGYNEQYF. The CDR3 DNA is TGCGCCAGCAGCTTGGGTACAGGGTATAACGAGCAGTACTTC.

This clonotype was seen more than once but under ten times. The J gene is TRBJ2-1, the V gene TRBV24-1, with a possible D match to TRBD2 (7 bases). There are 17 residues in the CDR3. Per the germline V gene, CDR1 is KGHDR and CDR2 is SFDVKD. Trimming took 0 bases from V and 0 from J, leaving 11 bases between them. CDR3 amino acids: CATSDLEGGVSYNEQFF. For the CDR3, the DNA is TGTGCCACCAGTGATTTGGAGGGGGGGGTCTCCTACAATGAGCAGTTCTTC.

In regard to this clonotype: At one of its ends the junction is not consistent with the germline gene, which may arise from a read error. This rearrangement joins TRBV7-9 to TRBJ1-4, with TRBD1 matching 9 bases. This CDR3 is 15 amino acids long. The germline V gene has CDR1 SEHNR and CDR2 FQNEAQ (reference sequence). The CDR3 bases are TGTGCCAGCAGCTTGACAGGGGGTGGTGATGAAGAACTGTTTTTT. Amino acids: CASSLTGGGDEELFF.

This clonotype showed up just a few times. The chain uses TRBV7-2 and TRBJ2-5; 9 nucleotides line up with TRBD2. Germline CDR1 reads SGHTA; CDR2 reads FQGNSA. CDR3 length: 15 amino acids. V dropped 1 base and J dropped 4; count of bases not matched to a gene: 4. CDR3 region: CASSLGLAVGETQYF. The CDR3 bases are TGTGCCAGCAGCTTAGGACTAGCGGTGGGAGAGACCCAGTACTTC.

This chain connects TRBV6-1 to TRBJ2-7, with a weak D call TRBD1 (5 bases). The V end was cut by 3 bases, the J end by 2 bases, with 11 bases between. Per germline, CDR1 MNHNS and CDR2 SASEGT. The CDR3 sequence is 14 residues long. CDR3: CASSDDRSPYEQYF. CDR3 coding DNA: TGTGCCAGCAGTGACGACAGAAGCCCCTACGAGCAGTACTTC.

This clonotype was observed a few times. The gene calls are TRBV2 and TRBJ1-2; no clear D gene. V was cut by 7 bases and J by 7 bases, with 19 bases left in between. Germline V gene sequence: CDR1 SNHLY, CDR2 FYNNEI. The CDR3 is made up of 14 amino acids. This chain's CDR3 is CASTLDGRGAGYTF. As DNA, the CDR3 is TGTGCCAGCACTCTGGACGGACGTGGCGCTGGCTACACCTTC.

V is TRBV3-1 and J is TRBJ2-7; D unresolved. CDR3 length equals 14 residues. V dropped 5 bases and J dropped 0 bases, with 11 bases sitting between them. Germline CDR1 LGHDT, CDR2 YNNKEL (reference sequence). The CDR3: CASSKGRHSYEQYF. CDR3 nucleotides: TGTGCCAGCAGCAAAGGACGGCACTCCTACGAGCAGTACTTC.

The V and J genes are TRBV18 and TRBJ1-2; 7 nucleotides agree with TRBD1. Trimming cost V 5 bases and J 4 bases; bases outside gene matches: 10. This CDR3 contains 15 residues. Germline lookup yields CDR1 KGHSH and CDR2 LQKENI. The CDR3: CASSASTGRSYGYTF. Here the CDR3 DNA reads TGTGCCAGCTCAGCCTCGACAGGGAGGTCCTATGGCTACACCTTC.

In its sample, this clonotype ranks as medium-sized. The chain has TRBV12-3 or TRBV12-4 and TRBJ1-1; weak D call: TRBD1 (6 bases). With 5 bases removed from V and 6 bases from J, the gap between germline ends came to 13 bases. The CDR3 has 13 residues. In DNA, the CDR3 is TGTGCCAGCAGTAACCCCGGACAGCCTGAAGCTTTCTTT. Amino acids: CASSNPGQPEAFF.

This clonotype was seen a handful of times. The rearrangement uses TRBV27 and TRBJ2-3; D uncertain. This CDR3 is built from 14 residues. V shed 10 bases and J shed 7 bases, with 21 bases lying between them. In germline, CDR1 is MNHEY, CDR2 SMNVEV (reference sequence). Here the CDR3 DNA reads TGTGCCACTCCGATACGCCCAGCTGGGAATACGCAGTATTTT. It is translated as CATPIRPAGNTQYF.

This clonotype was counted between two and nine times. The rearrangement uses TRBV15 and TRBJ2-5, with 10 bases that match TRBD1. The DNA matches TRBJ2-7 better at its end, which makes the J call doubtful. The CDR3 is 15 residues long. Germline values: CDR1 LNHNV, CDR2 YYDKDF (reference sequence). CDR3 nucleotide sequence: TGTGCCACCAGCAGAGGAGGGACAGGGGACGACGAGCAGTACTTC. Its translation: CATSRGGTGDDEQYF.

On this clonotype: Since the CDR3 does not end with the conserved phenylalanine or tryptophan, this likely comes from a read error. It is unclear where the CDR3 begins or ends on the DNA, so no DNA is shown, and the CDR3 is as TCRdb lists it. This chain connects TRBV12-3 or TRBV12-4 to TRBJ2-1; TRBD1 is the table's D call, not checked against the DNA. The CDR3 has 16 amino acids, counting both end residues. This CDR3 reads CASSLGTGVYGYTFGS.

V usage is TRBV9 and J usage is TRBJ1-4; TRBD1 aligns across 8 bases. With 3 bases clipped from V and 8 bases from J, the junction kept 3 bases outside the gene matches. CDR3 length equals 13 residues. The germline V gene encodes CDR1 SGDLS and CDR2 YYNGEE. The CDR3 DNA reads TGTGCCAGCAGCGGTGGACAGGGCGAAAAACTGTTTTTT. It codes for CASSGGQGEKLFF.

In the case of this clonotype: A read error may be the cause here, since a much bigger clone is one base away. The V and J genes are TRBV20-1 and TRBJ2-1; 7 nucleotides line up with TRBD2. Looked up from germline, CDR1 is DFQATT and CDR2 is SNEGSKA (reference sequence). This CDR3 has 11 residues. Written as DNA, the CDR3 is TGCAATGGCGGGAGCGACAATGAGCAGTTCTTC. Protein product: CNGGSDNEQFF.

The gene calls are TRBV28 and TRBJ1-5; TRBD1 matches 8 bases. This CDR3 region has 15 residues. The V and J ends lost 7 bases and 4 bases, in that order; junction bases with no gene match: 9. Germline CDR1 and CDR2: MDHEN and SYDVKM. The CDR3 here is CASMGGQGGNQPQHF. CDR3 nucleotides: TGTGCCAGCATGGGAGGACAGGGTGGGAATCAGCCCCAGCATTTT.

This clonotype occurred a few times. As DNA, the CDR3 is TGCAGTGCTAGATACCCCGGACAGGGGGCTCTCGGTGAAAAACTGTTTTTT. Translating it yields CSARYPGQGALGEKLFF. V usage is TRBV20-1 and J usage is TRBJ1-4, with TRBD1 matching over 11 bases. The CDR3 covers 17 residues. Germline assignment: CDR1 DFQATT and CDR2 SNEGSKA (reference sequence). V was clipped by 2 bases and J by 7 bases; unmatched bases: 12.